This T cell receptor (beta chain) derives from a study of blood T cells in healthy people across ages. Then a second PCR, running roughly 7 to 11 cycles, was carried out with a sample-barcoded 5' primer and a J-beta primer mix. A single record per CDR3 protein comes from TCRdb applying MiXCR to the 5' RACE reads. The repertoire holds about 830,000 distinct CDR3 sequences, with about three fifths as singletons. Donor samples were obtained from healthy Caucasian individuals from Russia, aged 6 to 90. V lost 4 bases, J lost 6 bases, and 12 bases lay in between. Per the germline V gene, CDR1 is LGHDT and CDR2 is YNNKEL (reference sequence). This CDR3 has 13 amino acids.

The chain carries TRBV3-1 and TRBJ1-2; possibly TRBD1 for D (5 bases). The sequence was collected from a man aged 25-45 years in good health. Specimen: blood. CDR3 sequence reads: CASSRASRDGYTF. The CDR3, as DNA: TGTGCCAGCAGCCGAGCCTCCAGGGATGGCTACACCTTC. The full variable domain, its missing parts supplied by reference TRBV3-1 and TRBJ1-2, is DTAVSQTPKYLVTQMGNDKSIKCEQNLGHDTMYWYKQDSKKFLKIMFSYNNKELIINETVPNRFSPKSPDKAHLNLHINSLELGDSAVYFCASSRASRDGYTFGSGTRLTVV.